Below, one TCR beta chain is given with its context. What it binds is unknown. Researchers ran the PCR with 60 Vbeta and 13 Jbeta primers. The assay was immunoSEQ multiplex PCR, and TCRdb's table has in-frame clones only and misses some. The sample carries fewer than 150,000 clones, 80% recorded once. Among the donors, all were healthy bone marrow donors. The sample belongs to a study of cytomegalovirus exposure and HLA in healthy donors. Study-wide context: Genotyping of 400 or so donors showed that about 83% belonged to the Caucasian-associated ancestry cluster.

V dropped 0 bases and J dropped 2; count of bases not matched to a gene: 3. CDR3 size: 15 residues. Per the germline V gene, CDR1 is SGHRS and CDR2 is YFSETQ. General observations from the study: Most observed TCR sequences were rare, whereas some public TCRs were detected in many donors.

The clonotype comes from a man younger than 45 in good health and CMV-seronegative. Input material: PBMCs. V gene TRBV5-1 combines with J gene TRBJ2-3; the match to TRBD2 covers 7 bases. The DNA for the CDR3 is TGCGCCAGCAGCTTGGAGAGCGGGGCCACAGATACGCAGTATTTT. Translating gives CASSLESGATDTQYF. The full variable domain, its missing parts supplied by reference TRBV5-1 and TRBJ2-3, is KAGVTQTPRYLIKTRGQQVTLSCSPISGHRSVSWYQQTPGQGLQFLFEYFSETQRNKGNFPGRFSGRQFSNSRSEMNVSTLELGDSALYLCASSLESGATDTQYFGPGTRLTVL.